This entry lists 16 T cell receptor beta chains sequenced from one sample in a study of blood T cell repertoires in COVID-19. TCRdb's copy holds only in-frame clones and misses some; the assay was immunoSEQ multiplex PCR. The table records more than 150,000 clones, about 81% of them present only once. Sequencing was performed on peripheral blood. The receptors were gathered from a man between 25 and 39 years old with active or convalescent COVID-19.

This chain connects TRBV7-9 to TRBJ2-7; 8 positions agree with TRBD1. The CDR3 has 13 residues. Looked up from germline, CDR1 is SEHNR and CDR2 is FQNEAQ (reference sequence). Unmatched junction bases numbered 4, after V lost 3 bases and J lost 6 bases. Here the CDR3 DNA reads TGTGCCAGCAGCTTCCAGGGGGCTGGCGAGCAGTACGTC. Translated: CASSFQGAGEQYV.

The chain carries TRBV7-2 and TRBJ2-7; D is unresolved. V was pared by 1 base and J by 7 bases, with 20 bases between. The V gene's germline CDR1 is SGHTA and CDR2 FQGNSA. The CDR3 is made up of 16 amino acids. CDR3: CASSLGSSAAGLEQYF. Here the CDR3 DNA reads TGTGCCAGCAGCTTAGGTTCTTCCGCGGCCGGTTTGGAGCAGTACTTC.

J is TRBJ1-1 and V is TRBV5-1; 8 bases are a match to TRBD1. CDR1 SGHRS and CDR2 YFSETQ come from the germline V gene. This CDR3 contains 16 residues. The V segment lost 0 bases and the J segment 4 bases; nucleotides outside the gene matches: 8. CDR3 protein: CASSLGPQGAGTEAFF. The CDR3 DNA reads as TGCGCCAGCAGCTTGGGTCCCCAGGGGGCGGGCACTGAAGCTTTCTTT.

The chain combines TRBV6-5 with TRBJ1-5, with 8 bases matching TRBD1. This CDR3 comprises 15 residues. Germline-derived CDR1 and CDR2 are MNHEY and SVGAGI. V trimming: 5 bases; J trimming: 2 bases; junction bases outside the gene matches: 5. CDR3 in amino acids: CASSQGAEGNQPQHF. CDR3 nucleotide sequence: TGTGCCAGCAGTCAGGGGGCCGAGGGCAATCAGCCCCAGCATTTT.

The chain employs TRBV2 and TRBJ2-2; tentative D call: TRBD1 (6 bases). With 6 bases removed from V and 6 bases from J, the gap between germline ends came to 20 bases. CDR1 is SNHLY, CDR2 FYNNEI, per germline. CDR3 length: 16 amino acids. The CDR3 spells CASSVQSQGVAGELFF. The CDR3 region has the DNA TGTGCCAGCAGCGTCCAATCACAGGGAGTTGCCGGGGAGCTGTTTTTT.

This clone was detected only a few times. CDR3 loop: CASSYQEDNQPQHF. The DNA of the CDR3 is TGTGCCAGCAGTTATCAGGAGGACAATCAGCCCCAGCATTTT. This chain joins TRBV6-6 and TRBJ1-5; D is uncertain. Germline V gives CDR1 MNHNY, CDR2 SVGAGI (reference sequence). V was clipped by 3 bases and J by 3 bases, with 9 bases between them. This CDR3 has 14 residues.

This sequence joins TRBV3-1 (or the pseudogene TRBV3-2) and TRBJ1-4; TRBD1 matches 8 bases. After removal of 4 bases from V and 0 bases from J, the junction contained 1 base not matched to a gene. Per germline, CDR1 LGHDT and CDR2 YNNKEL (reference sequence). This CDR3 contains 15 residues. CDR3 region: CASSRGQATNEKLFF. The CDR3 bases are TGTGCCAGCAGCCGGGGACAGGCAACTAATGAAAAACTGTTTTTT.

V is TRBV11-3 and J is TRBJ2-5; maybe TRBD2 (5 bases). The V and J ends lost 2 bases and 1 base respectively, with 14 bases between them. The germline V gene encodes CDR1 SGHNT and CDR2 YENEEA. CDR3 size: 16 residues. The CDR3 DNA sequence: TGTGCCAGCAGCTTAAATTCTCTCGCGGGCCAAGAGACCCAGTACTTC. Its translation: CASSLNSLAGQETQYF.

The genes are TRBV6-4 and TRBJ2-2, with D unresolved. V gave up 4 bases and J gave up 3 bases, with 9 bases separating them. Germline V CDR1 and CDR2: MRHNA, SNTAGT. This CDR3 has 14 amino acids. CDR3 sequence reads: CASSATTDTGELFF. The CDR3 DNA sequence: TGTGCCAGCAGTGCCACTACGGACACCGGGGAGCTGTTTTTT.

The V call is TRBV5-6, the J call TRBJ2-1, with 8 bases fitting TRBD1. Germline V CDR1 and CDR2: SGHDT, YYEEEE. Trimming at V came to 3 bases and at J to 0 bases, leaving 5 bases not matched to a gene. The CDR3 covers 16 residues. The CDR3 loop is CASSSGQGLSYNEQFF. The CDR3 coding sequence is TGTGCCAGCAGCTCCGGACAGGGACTCTCCTACAATGAGCAGTTCTTC.

The chain recombines TRBV7-8 with TRBJ2-1, with D tentatively TRBD1 (5 bases). The CDR3 is made up of 15 amino acids. CDR1 is SGHVS and CDR2 is FQNEAQ in the germline V gene. V lost 1 base, J lost 5 bases, and 12 bases lay in between. The CDR3 reads CASSLGGIRNNEQFF. The DNA for the CDR3 is TGTGCCAGCAGCTTAGGGGGCATTCGGAACAATGAGCAGTTCTTC.

V usage is TRBV2 and J usage is TRBJ1-1; TRBD1 aligns across 8 bases. The trim removed 4 bases at V and 0 bases at J, leaving 4 bases unmatched. CDR3 size: 15 residues. Germline CDR1 reads SNHLY; CDR2 reads FYNNEI. CDR3 sequence: CASSGRTGMNTEAFF. The CDR3 coding sequence is TGTGCCAGCAGTGGACGGACAGGGATGAACACTGAAGCTTTCTTT.

This clone was seen a single time. The chain links TRBV27 to TRBJ1-6; TRBD1 might be the D (5 bases). CDR1 is MNHEY, CDR2 SMNVEV, per germline (reference sequence). V was pared by 5 bases and J by 12 bases, with 11 bases between. The CDR3 consists of 12 residues. In DNA, the CDR3 is TGTGCCAGCAGTCGGGGGACTCTACCCCTCCACTTT. Encoded protein: CASSRGTLPLHF.

V gene TRBV27 combines with J gene TRBJ1-2; 8 nucleotides align to TRBD1. The CDR3 contains 11 residues. The V gene's germline CDR1 is MNHEY and CDR2 SMNVEV (reference sequence). Unmatched junction bases numbered 2, after V lost 9 bases and J lost 5 bases. The CDR3 spells CASGQGYGYTF. The CDR3 bases are TGTGCCAGTGGACAGGGTTATGGCTACACCTTC.

The CDR3 nucleotides read TGTGCCTGGAGTGTACACGACAATCAGCCCCAGCATTTT. Its protein is CAWSVHDNQPQHF. The V gene is TRBV30, the J gene TRBJ1-5; no clear D gene. V gave up 0 bases and J gave up 3 bases, with 6 bases separating them. CDR3 length: 13 residues. The germline gives CDR1 GTSNPN, CDR2 SVGIG (reference sequence). Using reference TRBV30 and TRBJ1-5 for the parts outside the CDR3, the full variable domain is SQTIHQWPATLVQPVGSPLSLECTVEGTSNPNLYWYRQAAGRGLQLLFYSVGIGQISSEVPQNLSASRPQDRQFILSSKKLLLSDSGFYLCAWSVHDNQPQHFGDGTRLSIL.

This rearrangement joins TRBV6-1 to TRBJ1-5; D may be TRBD1 (6 bases). The V end lost 3 bases, the J end lost 10 bases, and 16 bases lay between the germline ends. CDR3 length: 14 amino acids. Germline CDR1 and CDR2: MNHNS and SASEGT. This CDR3 is CASSDTGTNNPQHF. In DNA form, the CDR3 reads TGTGCCAGCAGTGATACCGGGACAAATAACCCCCAGCATTTT.